This TCR beta chain is drawn from a study of cytomegalovirus exposure and HLA in healthy donors. Turning to this clone: Its cognate antigen is unknown.

Study-level findings and limits: Rates of TCR association differed by HLA locus in a later analysis, with DRB1 highest and HLA-C lowest. TCR beta sequences numbering under 20,000 were associated with HLA alleles at 0.05 false discovery rate in a later analysis.

Primers: 60 Vbeta forward and 13 Jbeta reverse. This table comes from immunoSEQ multiplex PCR, and its TCRdb copy is limited to in-frame clones, with some not included. The repertoire consists of more than 85,000 clones, with less than 10% occurring once and the leading ten covering 5.1%. The sample comprised PBMCs. The origin of this receptor is a man over 45 in good health and CMV-seropositive.

The CDR3 here is CASSLQQSRALSSGNTIYF. CDR3 nucleotides: TGTGCCAGCTCACTCCAGCAATCTAGAGCTTTGAGCTCTGGAAACACCATATATTTT. The chain carries TRBV18 and TRBJ1-3, with D uncertain. The CDR3 runs 19 residues. Germline lookup yields CDR1 KGHSH and CDR2 LQKENI. V was shortened by 4 bases and J by 0 bases, with 22 bases between the two germline ends.